The next 14 T cell receptor beta chains were all read from a single sample in a study of blood T cell repertoires in COVID-19. Libraries were prepared by immunoSEQ multiplex PCR; TCRdb keeps only in-frame clonotypes and omits some of them. This table holds some 170,000 clones, roughly 86% found once. Sequenced sample: peripheral blood. These receptors came from an older woman who had recovered from COVID-19.

This chain uses TRBV6-5 with TRBJ2-3, with D perhaps matching TRBD2 (5 bases). V shed 6 bases and J shed 3 bases, with 16 bases lying between them. From germline, CDR1 is MNHEY and CDR2 SVGAGI. The CDR3 length is 15 residues. The CDR3 coding sequence is TGTGCCAGCAGCCCCCATCAGCCGGGGACAGATACGCAGTATTTT. This encodes CASSPHQPGTDTQYF.

The rearrangement links TRBV18 to TRBJ2-1, with 7 bases lining up with TRBD2. This CDR3 is 15 amino acids long. V shed 1 base, J shed 7 bases, and the junction held 7 bases outside the gene matches. CDR1 and CDR2 (germline): KGHSH, LQKENI. CDR3 region: CASSPQGGGRNEQFF. For the CDR3, the DNA is TGTGCCAGCTCACCACAGGGCGGGGGAAGGAATGAGCAGTTCTTC.

The CDR3 DNA reads as TGTGCCAGCAGCTCAAATCACCGACAGGGCGCCAATCAGCCCCAGCATTTT. Encoded protein: CASSSNHRQGANQPQHF. The chain is built from TRBV7-8 and TRBJ1-5; 7 bases fit TRBD1. Losses at the gene ends were 4 bases for V and 3 bases for J; bases not matched to a gene: 12. This CDR3 is built from 17 residues. From germline, CDR1 is SGHVS and CDR2 FQNEAQ.

The rearrangement joins TRBV7-9 to TRBJ1-6; D not certain. CDR3 length: 16 amino acids. Trimming took off 7 bases at V and 0 bases at J, with 13 bases between the two ends. The germline gives CDR1 SEHNR, CDR2 FQNEAQ (reference sequence). CDR3 DNA: TGTGCCAGCACCCTTGGGCAGAGCTCCTATAATTCACCCCTCCACTTT. Its translation: CASTLGQSSYNSPLHF.

This chain joins TRBV5-5 and TRBJ1-1; weak D call: TRBD1 (5 bases). This CDR3 region has 13 residues. V lost 2 bases, J lost 2 bases, and 7 bases lay in between. CDR1 is SGHKS and CDR2 is YYEKEE in the germline V gene (reference sequence). For the CDR3, the DNA is TGTGCCAGCAGCTTTCAGGGCAACACTGAAGCTTTCTTT. It translates to CASSFQGNTEAFF.

A single count supports this clone. This chain joins TRBV7-6 and TRBJ1-1; TRBD1 agrees at 12 bases. CDR3 length: 18 residues. The germline CDR1 and CDR2 sequences are SGHVS and FNYEAQ. V shed 4 bases and J 6 bases; nucleotides not matched to a gene: 15. The chain's CDR3 is CASSSARDRGLRRAEAFF. CDR3 sequence (DNA): TGTGCCAGCAGCTCTGCCCGGGACAGGGGGCTTAGAAGGGCTGAAGCTTTCTTT.

The chain links TRBV15 to TRBJ2-5, with 8 bases that match TRBD2. Unmatched junction bases numbered 7, after V lost 3 bases and J lost 4 bases. CDR3 length: 15 residues. Germline loops: CDR1 LNHNV, CDR2 YYDKDF (reference sequence). The CDR3 sequence is CATSRISGGTETQYF. In DNA, the CDR3 is TGTGCCACCAGCAGGATCAGCGGGGGAACAGAGACCCAGTACTTC.

The chain links TRBV20-1 to TRBJ2-5; perhaps TRBD2 as D (5 bases). Germline V gives CDR1 DFQATT, CDR2 SNEGSKA (reference sequence). Trimming took 3 bases from V and 5 from J, leaving 13 bases between them. The CDR3 extends over 13 amino acids. The CDR3 bases are TGCAGTGCTAGTCGGGTAGCGCAGGAGACCCAGTACTTC. It encodes CSASRVAQETQYF.

A single count supports this clone. Other DNA sequences within the sample encode an identical CDR3. The chain carries TRBV19 and TRBJ2-2; TRBD1 agrees at 9 bases. The CDR3 is 15 amino acids. Trimming at V came to 6 bases and at J to 0 bases, leaving 2 bases not matched to a gene. In germline, CDR1 is LNHDA, CDR2 SQIVND (reference sequence). CDR3 region: CASSRDRANTGELFF. The CDR3 coding sequence is TGTGCCAGTAGCAGGGACAGGGCGAACACCGGGGAGCTGTTTTTT.

This CDR3 reads CATSDPGKGGNQPQHF. In nucleotides, the CDR3 is TGTGCCACCAGTGACCCTGGGAAGGGGGGCAATCAGCCCCAGCATTTT. The rearrangement joins TRBV24-1 to TRBJ1-5; TRBD1 is a possible D gene (6 bases). The CDR3 contains 16 residues. V gave up 4 bases and J gave up 2 bases, with 14 bases separating them. Germline assignment: CDR1 KGHDR and CDR2 SFDVKD.

This clone is a singleton in its sample. This sequence joins TRBV28 and TRBJ2-3, with 8 bases aligning to TRBD1. This CDR3 contains 16 residues. Germline CDR1 MDHEN, CDR2 SYDVKM. Trimming at V came to 6 bases and at J to 1 base, leaving 9 bases not matched to a gene. The CDR3 bases are TGTGCCAGCAGGACAGGGGCCAACAGGGGCACAGATACGCAGTATTTT. Translation gives CASRTGANRGTDTQYF.

The rearrangement links TRBV5-1 to TRBJ2-7; no definite D call. The CDR3 contains 13 residues. Germline V lookup: CDR1 SGHRS, CDR2 YFSETQ. V lost 0 bases and J 0 bases, leaving 4 bases between the germline ends. The CDR3 DNA sequence: TGCGCCAGCAGCTTGGACAACTCCTACGAGCAGTACTTC. Amino acids: CASSLDNSYEQYF.

This chain joins TRBV5-1 and TRBJ1-2, with D tentatively TRBD1 (5 bases). The V and J ends lost 0 bases and 2 bases respectively, with 11 bases between them. CDR1 and CDR2 (germline): SGHRS, YFSETQ. The CDR3 length is 15 residues. The DNA of the CDR3 is TGCGCCAGCAGCTTGGTTCGACAGAAGAACTATGGCTACACCTTC. It specifies CASSLVRQKNYGYTF. The whole variable domain, filled in from reference TRBV5-1 and TRBJ1-2, reads KAGVTQTPRYLIKTRGQQVTLSCSPISGHRSVSWYQQTPGQGLQFLFEYFSETQRNKGNFPGRFSGRQFSNSRSEMNVSTLELGDSALYLCASSLVRQKNYGYTFGSGTRLTVV.

This clone was seen once. The chain couples TRBV6-5 to TRBJ2-5; 8 bases fit TRBD2. This CDR3 has 16 amino acids. The V gene end was trimmed by 4 bases and the J gene end by 5 bases; junction bases not matched to a gene: 12. Per the germline V gene, CDR1 is MNHEY and CDR2 is SVGAGI. The CDR3: CASSSPGDSGDETQYF. For the CDR3, the DNA is TGTGCCAGCAGTTCCCCTGGGGATAGCGGGGACGAGACCCAGTACTTC.